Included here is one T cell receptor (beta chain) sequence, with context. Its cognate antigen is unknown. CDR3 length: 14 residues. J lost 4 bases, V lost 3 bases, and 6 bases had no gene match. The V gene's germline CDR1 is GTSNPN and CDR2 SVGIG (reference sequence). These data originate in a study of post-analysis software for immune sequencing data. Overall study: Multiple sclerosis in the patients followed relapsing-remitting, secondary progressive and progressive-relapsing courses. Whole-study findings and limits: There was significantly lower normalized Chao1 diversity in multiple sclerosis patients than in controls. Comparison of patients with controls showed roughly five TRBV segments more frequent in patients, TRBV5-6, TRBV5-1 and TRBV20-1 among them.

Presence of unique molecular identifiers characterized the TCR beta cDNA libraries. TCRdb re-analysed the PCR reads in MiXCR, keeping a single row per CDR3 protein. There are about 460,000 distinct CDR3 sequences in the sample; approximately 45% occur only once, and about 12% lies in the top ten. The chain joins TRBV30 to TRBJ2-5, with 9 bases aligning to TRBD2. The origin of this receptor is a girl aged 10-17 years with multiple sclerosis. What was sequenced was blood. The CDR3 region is CAWSAIAGAETQYF. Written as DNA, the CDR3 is TGTGCCTGGAGCGCTATAGCGGGAGCAGAGACCCAGTACTTC.